This T cell receptor beta chain was captured by sequencing in a study of blood T cells in healthy people across ages. In this sample, this clonotype turned up a few times. Combining a sample-barcoded 5' primer with a J-beta primer mix, a second PCR ran for about 6 to 12 cycles. Each CDR3 protein is one row after TCRdb ran MiXCR on the 5' RACE reads. This sample has hundreds of thousands of distinct CDR3 sequences, with around 25% found just once. V gave up 5 bases and J gave up 7 bases, with 11 bases separating them. The CDR3 is 13 residues long. These data were also filed under a second study, of T cells of mothers and their children.

Material: blood. The chain carries TRBV12-3 or TRBV12-4 and TRBJ2-2, with a possible D match to TRBD2 (6 bases). The sequence derives from a boy younger than 18 in good health. CDR3 sequence reads: CASSLGGDGELFF. The CDR3 nucleotides are TGTGCCAGCAGTCTCGGAGGGGACGGGGAGCTGTTTTTT.